These 20 T cell receptor beta chains share one sample of origin, sequenced in a study of T-cell memory formation after mild COVID-19 (dated by TCRdb to about 2021). Receptors were amplified or captured by 5' RACE. The instrument given in TCRdb is Illumina NovaSeq 6000. The public reads were reanalyzed by TCRdb: fastp trimming at Q25, MiXCR alignment, in-frame beta chains only. Rows are combined by CDR3 protein, so each entry shows the most common genes and DNA. For this sample there are some 320,000 distinct CDR3 sequences; 15% appear just once. The top ten clones comprise approximately 20% of the sample. The sample comprised PBMCs or a T cell subset sorted from them (not recorded which). These receptors came from a man aged 18 to 35 who had mild COVID-19 (a few samples of this study predate the infection). The sample titles of this study are shuffled in the database, so cell type and time point are left out; the donor was told from shared clones.

This clonotype turned up a few times. The J gene is TRBJ2-1, the V gene TRBV4-1, with D possibly called TRBD1 or TRBD2 (6 bases each). The CDR3 runs to 16 residues. The germline gives CDR1 MGHRA, CDR2 YSYEKL. Trimming removed 1 base at V and 4 bases at J, with 14 bases between. This chain's CDR3 is CASSQGRGTTYNEQFF. The DNA of the CDR3 is TGCGCCAGCAGCCAAGGTCGGGGGACAACATACAATGAGCAGTTCTTC.

This clonotype was counted ten times or more. V and J are TRBV5-1 and TRBJ2-3; 13 bases map to TRBD2. The germline V gene encodes CDR1 SGHRS and CDR2 YFSETQ. The CDR3 loop spans 16 amino acids. Trimming at V came to 3 bases and at J to 2 bases, leaving 3 bases not matched to a gene. The DNA for the CDR3 is TGCGCCAGCAGCTCGGGACTAGCGGGGCTCACAGATACGCAGTATTTT. This sequence encodes CASSSGLAGLTDTQYF.

The chain has TRBV7-8 and TRBJ1-1, with unresolved D. V was clipped by 3 bases and J by 10 bases, with 15 bases between them. The germline gives CDR1 SGHVS, CDR2 FQNEAQ. CDR3 length: 13 amino acids. CDR3 nucleotides: TGTGCCAGCAGCTTCGCTGCTGAGGGAGGAGCTTTCTTT. Translated: CASSFAAEGGAFF. Drawing the rest from reference TRBV7-8 and TRBJ1-1, the complete variable domain is GAGVSQSPRYKVAKRGQDVALRCDPISGHVSLFWYQQALGQGPEFLTYFQNEAQLDKSGLPSDRFFAERPEGSVSTLKIQRTQQEDSAVYLCASSFAAEGGAFFGQGTRLTVV.

In this sample, this clonotype turned up a few times. V usage is TRBV6-5 and J usage is TRBJ2-5; D could derive from TRBD1 or TRBD2 (6 bases each). Germline loops: CDR1 MNHEY, CDR2 SVGAGI. This CDR3 spans 12 amino acids. The ends were cut back, 11 bases at V and 0 bases at J, with 10 bases in the middle. Here the CDR3 reads CASGGDQETQYF. The CDR3, as DNA: TGTGCCTCCGGGGGCGACCAAGAGACCCAGTACTTC.

This clonotype came up a few times. The rearrangement joins TRBV7-8 to TRBJ2-1; 8 bases are shared with TRBD2. V dropped 6 bases and J dropped 1; count of bases not matched to a gene: 5. This CDR3 region has 15 residues. Germline assignment: CDR1 SGHVS and CDR2 FQNEAQ. The CDR3 sequence is CASRKERGSYNEQFF. DNA for the CDR3: TGTGCCAGCAGGAAGGAGCGGGGGTCCTACAATGAGCAGTTCTTC.

The table lists this clonotype with many counts. J is TRBJ2-4 and V is TRBV6-5; 12 nucleotides align to TRBD2. In germline, CDR1 is MNHEY, CDR2 SVGAGI. The CDR3 sequence is 14 residues long. Losses at the gene ends were 6 bases for V and 8 bases for J; bases not matched to a gene: 5. CDR3 in DNA: TGTGCCAGCAGCCTTGGACTAGCGGGGTACATTCAGTACTTC. This gives the protein CASSLGLAGYIQYF.

This clonotype was found many times. The chain links TRBV30 to TRBJ1-1; TRBD1 agrees at 7 bases. Trimming took 3 bases from V and 9 from J; bases not matched to a gene: 7. This CDR3 has 12 residues. The germline CDR1 and CDR2 sequences are GTSNPN and SVGIG (reference sequence). The CDR3 reads CAWSAQGGKAFF. CDR3 nucleotide sequence: TGTGCCTGGAGCGCGCAGGGGGGAAAAGCTTTCTTT.

This clonotype was seen more than once but under ten times. This rearrangement joins TRBV6-1 to TRBJ2-1, with 9 nucleotides matching TRBD1. V trimming: 4 bases; J trimming: 6 bases; junction bases outside the gene matches: 4. CDR3 length equals 14 residues. CDR1 MNHNS and CDR2 SASEGT come from the germline V gene. DNA of the CDR3: TGTGCCAGCAGTGGAACACAGGGGGCCAATGAGCAGTTCTTC. This sequence encodes CASSGTQGANEQFF.

This clonotype came up a few times. The V gene is TRBV5-1, the J gene TRBJ2-7; 9 bases fit TRBD1. The CDR3 is 15 amino acids. CDR1 is SGHRS, CDR2 YFSETQ, per germline. Trimming cost V 0 bases and J 3 bases; bases outside gene matches: 4. This CDR3 reads CASSLAPGQGYEQYF. The DNA of the CDR3 is TGCGCCAGCAGCTTGGCCCCGGGACAGGGCTACGAGCAGTACTTC.

This chain joins TRBV7-9 and TRBJ2-7, with 7 bases that match TRBD1. Germline V gene lookup returns CDR1 SEHNR and CDR2 FQNEAQ (reference sequence). V lost 7 bases to trimming and J lost 2 bases; unmatched junction nucleotides: 11. The CDR3 covers 15 residues. CDR3: CASTYTGQVTYEQYF. CDR3 nucleotide sequence: TGTGCCAGCACCTACACCGGACAGGTTACCTACGAGCAGTACTTC.

This clonotype was counted at least ten times. The chain links TRBV7-7 to TRBJ1-1; 9 bases match TRBD1. This CDR3 spans 13 amino acids. Germline V CDR1 and CDR2: SSHAT, FNYEAQ (reference sequence). V dropped 5 bases and J dropped 4; count of bases not matched to a gene: 2. The CDR3 DNA follows: TGTGCCAGCAGCGTGGACAGGGGCACTGAAGCTTTCTTT. Its translation: CASSVDRGTEAFF.

This clonotype has ten or more counts. The chain joins TRBV24-1 to TRBJ1-5; D not resolved. Between the trimmed V and J ends, which lost 2 bases and 4 bases, there was a span of 2 bases. The germline V gene has CDR1 KGHDR and CDR2 SFDVKD. This CDR3 has 12 residues. The CDR3 DNA follows: TGTGCCACCAGTGATTGGAATCAGCCCCAGCATTTT. Translated, it gives CATSDWNQPQHF.

J is TRBJ2-7 and V is TRBV28; tentative D call: TRBD1 (6 bases). CDR1 and CDR2 (germline): MDHEN, SYDVKM. Trimming took off 8 bases at V and 2 bases at J, with 16 bases between the two ends. The CDR3 is 14 residues long. For the CDR3, the DNA is TGTGCCAGCCTCCCCGGTCAGGGGACCTACGAGCAGTACGTC. Protein: CASLPGQGTYEQYV.

The table lists this clonotype with a few counts. The chain carries TRBV20-1 and TRBJ1-2; perhaps TRBD1 as D (5 bases). The germline gives CDR1 DFQATT, CDR2 SNEGSKA (reference sequence). The CDR3 spans 15 residues. The V gene lost 6 bases and the J gene lost 3 bases, with 20 bases spanning the gap. CDR3 residues: CSARRVGESDYGYTF. CDR3 bases: TGCAGTGCCAGGCGAGTGGGGGAAAGTGACTATGGCTACACCTTC.

This sequence joins TRBV2 and TRBJ2-7, with D tentatively TRBD1 (6 bases). Looked up from germline, CDR1 is SNHLY and CDR2 is FYNNEI. The CDR3 runs to 12 residues. V dropped 8 bases and J dropped 5 bases, with 13 bases sitting between them. The CDR3 here is CASCLRGHEQYF. The CDR3, as DNA: TGTGCCAGCTGTCTCAGGGGTCACGAGCAGTACTTC.

This clonotype turned up a few times. The chain has TRBV4-3 and TRBJ1-6; a possible D gene is TRBD1 (5 bases). CDR1 is LGHNA and CDR2 is YSLEER in the germline V gene. This CDR3 contains 13 residues. Between the trimmed V and J ends, which lost 8 bases and 6 bases, there was a span of 11 bases. The CDR3 bases are TGCGCCAGCGCAACAGGCATTAATTCACCCCTCCACTTT. This translates into CASATGINSPLHF.

This rearrangement joins TRBV12-5 to TRBJ1-1, with unresolved D. Germline CDR1 LGHNT, CDR2 FRNRAP. This CDR3 region has 11 residues. Trimming took off 3 bases at V and 5 bases at J, with 4 bases between the two ends. CDR3 residues: CASGFGTEAFF. The CDR3 bases are TGTGCTAGTGGTTTTGGAACTGAAGCTTTCTTT.

The rearrangement joins TRBV4-1 to TRBJ2-2; 8 bases are a match to TRBD2. The CDR3 runs 15 residues. Germline CDR1 reads MGHRA; CDR2 reads YSYEKL. V was clipped by 2 bases and J by 6 bases; unmatched bases: 5. The DNA for the CDR3 is TGCGCCAGCAGCCAATCCAGCGGGGGCTCCGGGGAGCTGTTTTTT. Protein: CASSQSSGGSGELFF.

The sample holds a few counts of this clonotype. The chain carries TRBV5-5 and TRBJ2-1, with 14 bases aligning to TRBD2. The CDR3 is 17 residues long. Per the germline V gene, CDR1 is SGHKS and CDR2 is YYEKEE (reference sequence). V was clipped by 5 bases and J by 3 bases; unmatched bases: 7. The CDR3 bases are TGTGCCAGCAGATTCGGACTAGCGGGGGGAAACTACAATGAGCAGTTCTTC. Amino acid sequence: CASRFGLAGGNYNEQFF.

V is TRBV28 and J is TRBJ1-5; 9 bases are shared with TRBD1. CDR1 is MDHEN and CDR2 is SYDVKM in the germline V gene. This CDR3 contains 14 residues. V lost 6 bases, J lost 7 bases, and 7 bases stayed unmatched. The chain's CDR3 is CASSFRQGVQPQHF. The CDR3 DNA follows: TGTGCCAGCAGCTTCAGACAGGGGGTACAGCCCCAGCATTTT.